The 27 T cell receptor beta chains presented below share a single source sample, sequenced in a study of breast tumors, draining lymph nodes, adjacent tissues. TCRdb independently ran MiXCR on the multiplex PCR reads; one entry per CDR3 protein. The sample yields approximately 90,000 distinct CDR3 sequences, more than 25% seen once. Breast cancer patients provided tissue from their axillary draining lymph nodes. The sample was axillary lymph node tissue. The receptors stem from a female donor with breast cancer. Some clones in this sample may be carry-over from other donors' samples.

This clonotype was seen just once. The V and J genes are TRBV24-1 and TRBJ2-7; 8 nucleotides align to TRBD2. This CDR3 spans 14 amino acids. V was pared by 6 bases and J by 4 bases, with 7 bases of the junction left unmatched. Germline CDR1 reads KGHDR; CDR2 reads SFDVKD. CDR3 nucleotide sequence: TGTGCCACCAGTTCCGCGGGGGGCAGGTACGAGCAGTACTTC. This gives the protein CATSSAGGRYEQYF.

This chain joins TRBV27 and TRBJ2-1; D is undetermined. The CDR3 is 12 residues long. The germline V gene encodes CDR1 MNHEY and CDR2 SMNVEV (reference sequence). Trimming took 3 bases from V and 10 from J, leaving 10 bases between them. CDR3 region: CASSLSGYEQFF. In nucleotides, the CDR3 is TGTGCCAGCAGTTTGAGTGGATACGAGCAGTTCTTC.

The chain joins TRBV9 to TRBJ2-1; D may correspond to TRBD1 or TRBD2 (5 bases each). The length of the CDR3 is 13 residues. V shed 4 bases and J shed 16 bases, with 21 bases lying between them. The germline V gene has CDR1 SGDLS and CDR2 YYNGEE. This chain's CDR3 is CASSTGRYNGQFF. The CDR3 region has the DNA TGTGCCAGCAGCACGGGACGGTACAATGGGCAATTCTTC.

This clonotype was counted many times. The chain combines TRBV7-9 with TRBJ1-6; D gene ambiguous. V was clipped by 7 bases and J by 4 bases, with 11 bases between them. CDR1 and CDR2 (germline): SEHNR, FQNEAQ (reference sequence). This CDR3 comprises 14 residues. CDR3 sequence reads: CASKVADYNSPLHF. CDR3 in DNA: TGTGCCAGCAAAGTTGCCGATTATAATTCACCCCTCCACTTT.

This chain uses TRBV5-8 with TRBJ2-1; D is uncertain. Trimming took off 4 bases at V and 6 bases at J, with 11 bases between the two ends. This CDR3 region has 13 residues. The germline gives CDR1 SGHTS, CDR2 YDEGEE. CDR3: CASSPGASNEQFF. CDR3 coding DNA: TGTGCCAGCAGCCCCGGCGCCTCCAATGAGCAGTTCTTC.

This clonotype was found many times. This chain links TRBV6-6 with TRBJ1-6, with D hard to call. CDR1 and CDR2 from the germline V gene are MNHNY and SVGAGI (reference sequence). The V gene lost 2 bases and the J gene lost 9 bases, with 17 bases spanning the gap. This CDR3 comprises 16 residues. CDR3 sequence: CASSYTGFGQGSPLHF. In DNA form, the CDR3 reads TGTGCCAGCAGTTACACCGGCTTCGGGCAAGGTTCACCCCTCCACTTT.

As regards this clonotype: The junction and the germline gene differ at one end; a read error may be behind it. The V and J genes are TRBV9 and TRBJ2-2; D not resolved. Germline lookup yields CDR1 SGDLS and CDR2 YYNGEE. The CDR3 is 14 amino acids. In nucleotides, the CDR3 is TGCGCCAGCAGCCCAACACGGAACACCGGGGAGCTGTTTTTT. It encodes CASSPTRNTGELFF.

This clonotype was picked up many times. The chain is built from TRBV9 and TRBJ1-5; perhaps TRBD1 as D (6 bases). Trimming took off 3 bases at V and 6 bases at J, with 13 bases between the two ends. The CDR3 spans 14 residues. Germline V gene lookup returns CDR1 SGDLS and CDR2 YYNGEE. CDR3 in DNA: TGTGCCAGCAGCGGGGGGGGCGGTTCTCAGCCCCAGCATTTT. Its translation: CASSGGGGSQPQHF.

This clonotype was counted many times. CDR3 amino acids: CASSLARVRPTEGNTIYF. CDR3 DNA: TGTGCCAGCAGCTTAGCAAGGGTCAGACCGACGGAGGGAAACACCATATATTTT. This sequence joins TRBV7-8 and TRBJ1-3; D call uncertain. V was pared by 0 bases and J by 4 bases, with 19 bases between. In germline, CDR1 is SGHVS, CDR2 FQNEAQ. The CDR3 consists of 18 residues. Full variable domain (remainder filled in from reference TRBV7-8 and TRBJ1-3): GAGVSQSPRYKVAKRGQDVALRCDPISGHVSLFWYQQALGQGPEFLTYFQNEAQLDKSGLPSDRFFAERPEGSVSTLKIQRTQQEDSAVYLCASSLARVRPTEGNTIYFGEGSWLTVV.

This clonotype was detected many times. The chain combines TRBV29-1 with TRBJ2-1, with 8 bases lining up with TRBD1. The germline V gene encodes CDR1 SQVTM and CDR2 ANQGSEA. Losses at the gene ends were 3 bases for V and 2 bases for J; bases not matched to a gene: 3. CDR3 length: 14 residues. CDR3 amino acids: CSVETGATYNEQFF. The CDR3 DNA follows: TGCAGCGTTGAGACAGGGGCAACCTACAATGAGCAGTTCTTC.

The count of this clonotype is one. At one end, the junction sequence differs from germline, possibly due to a read error. The rearrangement uses TRBV5-1 and TRBJ1-4; D call uncertain. This CDR3 region has 14 residues. CDR1 is SGHRS and CDR2 is YFSETQ in the germline V gene. The CDR3 is CTSSRSSPNEKLVF. The CDR3 nucleotides read TGCACCAGCAGCCGCTCAAGCCCGAATGAAAAACTGGTTTTT. The whole variable domain, filled in from reference TRBV5-1 and TRBJ1-4, reads KAGVTQTPRYLIKTRGQQVTLSCSPISGHRSVSWYQQTPGQGLQFLFEYFSETQRNKGNFPGRFSGRQFSNSRSEMNVSTLELGDSALYLCTSSRSSPNEKLVFGSGTQLSVL.

This clonotype was recorded many times. The gene calls are TRBV6-6 and TRBJ2-1; TRBD1 matches at 9 bases. V shed 5 bases and J 6 bases; nucleotides not matched to a gene: 8. Germline V gives CDR1 MNHNY, CDR2 SVGAGI (reference sequence). This CDR3 has 15 amino acids. CDR3 in amino acids: CASSHQGQGINEQFF. The CDR3, as DNA: TGTGCCAGCAGTCACCAGGGACAGGGCATCAATGAGCAGTTCTTC.

This clonotype has ten or more counts. A read error may explain this, as a much larger clone is one base away. The chain couples TRBV5-1 to TRBJ2-2, with TRBD1 as a possible D gene (5 bases). CDR1 is SGHRS and CDR2 is YFSETQ in the germline V gene. The CDR3 is 17 amino acids. Trimming left V 1 base short and J 6 bases short, with 19 bases between. The CDR3 loop is CASSLQGSGNGSGELFF. The CDR3 bases are TGCGCCAGCAGCTTGCAGGGAAGTGGGAACGGGTCCGGGGAGCTGTTTTTT.

To note about this clonotype: The final CDR3 position lacks the conserved phenylalanine or tryptophan, pointing to a likely read error. The gene calls are TRBV9 and TRBJ2-7, with a possible D match to TRBD1 (6 bases). V was clipped by 2 bases and J by 5 bases, with 11 bases between them. The CDR3 sequence is 13 residues long. The V gene's germline CDR1 is SGDLS and CDR2 YYNGEE. For the CDR3, the DNA is TGTGCCAGCAGCGTTGGACAGTACAACGAGCAGTACTCC. Protein product: CASSVGQYNEQYS.

This rearrangement joins TRBV7-8 to TRBJ1-2, with no clear D. Germline values: CDR1 SGHVS, CDR2 FQNEAQ. The V end was cut by 1 base, the J end by 4 bases, with 7 bases between. The CDR3 is 13 residues long. CDR3 coding DNA: TGTGCCAGCAGCTTAGGAGGGTTCTATGGCTACACCTTC. The encoded protein is CASSLGGFYGYTF.

The gene calls are TRBV19 and TRBJ1-1; D call uncertain. There are 15 residues in the CDR3. V shed 2 bases and J shed 7 bases, with 17 bases lying between them. The germline CDR1 and CDR2 sequences are LNHDA and SQIVND (reference sequence). For the CDR3, the DNA is TGTGCCAGTAGTATATCAGCCCATGGCATGGGTGAAGCTTTCTTT. Amino acids: CASSISAHGMGEAFF.

This clonotype was observed many times. CDR3 region: CASGFVPISTSVSYNEQFF. The CDR3 DNA sequence: TGTGCTAGTGGTTTCGTTCCGATATCGACTAGCGTATCCTACAATGAGCAGTTCTTC. J is TRBJ2-1 and V is TRBV12-5; 8 bases are shared with TRBD2. The CDR3 runs to 19 residues. Germline loops: CDR1 LGHNT, CDR2 FRNRAP. Losses at the gene ends were 3 bases for V and 1 base for J; bases not matched to a gene: 14.

V and J are TRBV24-1 and TRBJ1-4; 9 nucleotides match TRBD1. Germline V gene data show CDR1 as KGHDR and CDR2 as SFDVKD. J lost 4 bases, V lost 5 bases, and 7 bases had no gene match. The CDR3 has 16 residues. CDR3 nucleotide sequence: TGTGCCACCAGTGTCCCGGGACAGGGCTATAATGAAAAACTGTTTTTT. This sequence encodes CATSVPGQGYNEKLFF.

V gene TRBV29-1 combines with J gene TRBJ2-5, with 7 nucleotides matching TRBD1. Per the germline V gene, CDR1 is SQVTM and CDR2 is ANQGSEA. Trimming at V came to 6 bases and at J to 9 bases, leaving 16 bases not matched to a gene. The CDR3 totals 14 residues. Written as DNA, the CDR3 is TGCAGCGTCAGGACAGGTCCGGGCAATCAGCCCCAGTACTTC. It encodes CSVRTGPGNQPQYF. Full variable domain (missing parts from reference TRBV29-1 and TRBJ2-5): SAVISQKPSRDICQRGTSLTIQCQVDSQVTMMFWYRQQPGQSLTLIATANQGSEATYESGFVIDKFPISRPNLTFSTLTVSNMSPEDSSIYLCSVRTGPGNQPQYFGPGTRLLVL.

Many counts were recorded for this clonotype. This sequence joins TRBV6-5 and TRBJ2-2; tentatively, D is TRBD1 or TRBD2 (6 bases each). The germline V gene encodes CDR1 MNHEY and CDR2 SVGAGI. This CDR3 region has 14 residues. V was shortened by 8 bases and J by 4 bases, with 14 bases between the two germline ends. The CDR3 DNA follows: TGTGCCAGCGGCAGGGGAGGAGGCACCGGGGAGCTGTTTTTT. The encoded protein is CASGRGGGTGELFF.

The gene calls are TRBV20-1 and TRBJ2-3; either TRBD1 or TRBD2 may fit D (5 bases each). The germline V gene has CDR1 DFQATT and CDR2 SNEGSKA (reference sequence). Trimming removed 0 bases at V and 11 bases at J, with 21 bases between. This CDR3 comprises 15 residues. For the CDR3, the DNA is TGCAGTGCTAGAGATGGGGGTGGCGCCCGGAATGAGCAGTATTTT. It encodes CSARDGGGARNEQYF.

This clonotype was seen repeatedly, ten times or more. CDR3 protein: CASSVAPSGWETQYF. The CDR3 DNA follows: TGTGCCAGCAGCGTAGCCCCTAGCGGGTGGGAGACCCAGTACTTC. The genes are TRBV9 and TRBJ2-5; 8 bases fit TRBD2. With V trimmed by 0 bases and J by 5 bases, 6 bases remained unmatched. Per germline, CDR1 SGDLS and CDR2 YYNGEE. The length of the CDR3 is 15 residues.

This clonotype showed up many times. The chain recombines TRBV7-2 with TRBJ2-7; no firm D call. With 1 base removed from V and 7 bases from J, the gap between germline ends came to 11 bases. Germline V gene data show CDR1 as SGHTA and CDR2 as FQGNSA. This CDR3 contains 13 residues. The CDR3 reads CASSLVRSVEQYF. As DNA, the CDR3 is TGTGCCAGCAGCTTAGTGAGGTCCGTGGAGCAGTACTTC.

The sample holds many counts of this clonotype. V and J are TRBV27 and TRBJ2-3, with 12 positions matching TRBD2. The germline V gene encodes CDR1 MNHEY and CDR2 SMNVEV (reference sequence). This CDR3 comprises 17 residues. J gave up 4 bases and V 4 bases, and 9 bases lay outside the gene matches. The CDR3 is CASSSTSGRFSSDTQYF. As DNA, the CDR3 is TGTGCCAGCAGTTCGACTAGCGGGAGATTCAGTTCAGATACGCAGTATTTT.

Comments on this clonotype: A much bigger clone sits one base away, suggesting this may be a read error. The rearrangement uses TRBV6-2 or TRBV6-3 and TRBJ1-2; D ambiguous. This CDR3 is 13 amino acids long. CDR1 and CDR2 from the germline V gene are MNHEY and SVGEGT. CDR3 sequence: CASSMTHTYGHTF. CDR3 sequence (DNA): TGTGCCAGCAGCATGACACACACTTATGGCCACACCTTC.

This clonotype was recorded at least ten times. The chain couples TRBV5-1 to TRBJ2-2; maybe TRBD1 (6 bases). Looked up from germline, CDR1 is SGHRS and CDR2 is YFSETQ. The V end lost 4 bases, the J end lost 4 bases, and 14 bases lay between the germline ends. The CDR3 is made up of 15 amino acids. The CDR3 sequence: CASSTQTGPTGELFF. CDR3 DNA: TGCGCCAGCAGCACGCAGACAGGTCCCACCGGGGAGCTGTTTTTT.

This clonotype appeared a single time. Just one base apart from a much larger clone, this may be a read error. This is likely a read error, given that the CDR3 carries no conserved phenylalanine or tryptophan at its end. The chain recombines TRBV28 with TRBJ2-1; TRBD2 matches at 11 bases. The CDR3 totals 16 residues. V lost 6 bases and J lost 6; bases outside the gene matches: 10. The germline CDR1 and CDR2 sequences are MDHEN and SYDVKM. CDR3 region: CASSSLTSGRPNEQFL. The CDR3 DNA follows: TGTGCCAGCAGCTCCCTCACTAGCGGGAGACCCAATGAGCAGTTCCTC.